These T cell receptor beta chains were read from a single sample in a study of OX40 agonist ivuxolimab in advanced cancers. Profiling relied on immunoSEQ multiplex PCR, and the TCRdb table lists in-frame clones only, not all of them. The repertoire holds more than 80,000 clones, with about 90% as singletons. This specimen consisted of CD4+ or CD8+ T cells sorted from blood, obtained in a trial of the OX40 agonist ivuxolimab. The receptor source for this set is an adult with an advanced solid tumor such as melanoma, head and neck, liver or kidney cancer. CDR3s include the opening cysteine and the closing phenylalanine or tryptophan. Clone size, where shown, is once, few, many, or a class for clones that have expanded.

size,J,V,CDR3
NA,TRBJ2-2,TRBV9,CASSLGGNTGELFF
NA,TRBJ2-5,TRBV30,CAWTVKWGAGETQYF
NA,TRBJ2-7,TRBV30,CAWNSAGPSYEQYF
NA,TRBJ1-1,TRBV21-1,CASSKEGRWVRMNTEAFF
NA,TRBJ1-5,TRBV6-1,CASSQGRDPNQPQHF
NA,TRBJ2-3,TRBV6-4,CASSESGEADTQYF
NA,TRBJ1-5,TRBV28,CASSQGGGGRQPQHF
NA,TRBJ2-1,TRBV10-3,CAISESTGNEQFF
NA,TRBJ2-1,TRBV11-2,CASQLTGLQFF
NA,TRBJ2-5,TRBV15,CATSRGGSGETQYF
NA,TRBJ2-5,TRBV5-1,CASSLGRERWETQYF
NA,TRBJ1-5,TRBV28,CASSFETGTNQPQHF
NA,TRBJ1-4,TRBV9,CASSGLGEANEKLFF
NA,TRBJ2-3,TRBV13,CASSSGLAGGTYGDTQYF
NA,TRBJ2-1,TRBV6-1,CASSGGRGGYNEQFF
NA,TRBJ2-7,TRBV2,CASRKQGAYEQYF
NA,TRBJ2-3,TRBV5-4,CASSFSGGDTQYF
NA,TRBJ2-7,TRBV28,CASRLRGQTYEQYF
many,TRBJ1-3,TRBV20-1,CSASVRNTIYF
NA,TRBJ2-4,TRBV5-6,CASSLDVGTGGRNIQYF
NA,TRBJ1-3,TRBV13,CASSPWGLSSGNTIYF
NA,TRBJ1-5,TRBV28,CASSLGASAQSYSNQPQHF
few,TRBJ2-4,TRBV10-1,CASSDAGFTQGAKNIQYF
NA,TRBJ1-2,TRBV9,CASSVADIRNYGYTF
NA,TRBJ2-7,TRBV5-1,CASSLVAGGGDEQYF
NA,TRBJ2-1,TRBV9,CASSTDRSSSSYNEQFF
NA,TRBJ1-1,TRBV30,CAWSVRGLMNTEAFF
NA,TRBJ1-1,TRBV7-2,CASSGQGVEAFF
NA,TRBJ1-6,TRBV6-5,CASSFLGQGGSPLHF
NA,TRBJ2-5,TRBV25-1,CASSGRDREARYF
NA,TRBJ1-5,TRBV28,CASSLWIDQPQHF
NA,TRBJ1-2,TRBV7-3,CASSLLPGEGYYGYTF
NA,NA,TRBV27,CASSSQGAWNEQYF
NA,TRBJ1-3,TRBV28,CASTRATGNTIYF
NA,TRBJ2-7,TRBV30,CAWSVSYEQYF